The entry below describes one TCR beta chain. The antigen is not known. Deletions cut 2 bases from V and 0 bases from J, with 10 bases between. This CDR3 is built from 15 residues. The V gene's germline CDR1 is SGHAT and CDR2 FQNNGV. This sample is drawn from a study of cytomegalovirus exposure and HLA in healthy donors. General study findings and limits: High sensitivity and specificity were reportedly achieved when the classifier diagnosed cytomegalovirus status.

Primers for the PCR totalled 60 Vbeta and 13 Jbeta. Measured with immunoSEQ multiplex PCR; TCRdb has only the in-frame clones, and not every one. This table holds approximately 85,000 clones, about four fifths found once. The chain recombines TRBV11-2 with TRBJ1-1, with D unclear. The clonotype originates from a man aged 25-40 years in good health and CMV-seronegative. Sequenced input: PBMCs. CDR3 protein: CASSLRGLMNTEAFF. DNA for the CDR3: TGTGCCAGCAGCTTACGTGGGCTGATGAACACTGAAGCTTTCTTT.